The entry below gives a single T cell receptor beta chain sequence along with its context. Antigen: not known. With 60 Vbeta and 13 Jbeta primers, the PCR was carried out. In the original workflow: In a later analysis, of about 80 million unique beta chains, about 12 million appeared in at least two donors. Generated by immunoSEQ multiplex PCR, the TCRdb table keeps only in-frame clones and is missing some. The DNA gave D and trimming, while V, J and clone size come from that table. The data show about 43,000 clones, with around 56% seen just once and 6% held by the top ten. Likely unrecorded immune exposures existed in these nominally healthy donors. This entry belongs to a study of cytomegalovirus exposure and HLA in healthy donors. Study results and limitations: A missense DCLRE1C variant was associated with V- and J-gene trimming of TCR beta chains in a later analysis, and an independent cohort replicated the association.

CDR3 length: 14 amino acids. The V segment lost 5 bases and the J segment 3 bases; nucleotides outside the gene matches: 6. Germline V gene lookup returns CDR1 MNHNS and CDR2 SASEGT. Sequencing was performed on PBMCs. The clonotype comes from a man aged 60 to 69 in good health and CMV-seronegative. This chain connects TRBV6-1 to TRBJ1-1, with TRBD1 matching over 7 bases. The CDR3 DNA sequence: TGTGCCAGCAGTCACCTCCAGGGGGACACTGAAGCTTTCTTT. Translating gives CASSHLQGDTEAFF.